The clone carrying this TCR beta chain occurred once. The antigen is not known. The entry originates in a study of shared clonotypes between healthy human individuals. Background on the study: The people who gave samples were two women and three men aged 18 to 49. The study, taken as a whole, reports: Richness estimates generally favored naive over memory subsets. In contrast to clonotypes shared by all four donors, non-shared clonotypes had lower generation probabilities. Four donors had around 5% of their naive CD4 clonotypes in common.

This CDR3 comprises 14 residues. Germline CDR1 LGHNA, CDR2 YSLEER. V was cut by 0 bases and J by 7 bases, with 12 bases left in between. Generated by immunoSEQ multiplex PCR, the TCRdb table keeps only in-frame clones and is missing some. The data hold about 2 million clones, with roughly 94% observed a single time. The sequencing input was naive CD4+ T cells sorted from blood. Subset denoted: CD45RA+ positively selected. This chain uses TRBV4-3 with TRBJ1-1; D unresolved. The clonotype was recovered from a man aged 18-30 years in good health. This chain's CDR3 is CASSQDRVSSEAFF. The CDR3 coding sequence is TGCGCCAGCAGCCAAGATCGGGTTAGCAGTGAAGCTTTCTTT.